These T cell receptor beta chains were read from a single sample in a study of T cell responses to AZD1222 COVID-19 vaccine. Generated by immunoSEQ multiplex PCR, the TCRdb table keeps only in-frame clones and is missing some. Of roughly 120,000 clones in the sample, roughly 91% are singletons; the top ten hold approximately 6.5%. The sample was peripheral blood, taken 28 days after the second AZD1222 dose. Receptors were obtained from an adult who received the AZD1222 COVID-19 vaccine. Each CDR3 is given with its conserved first and last residue. The D gene is left open where the match is weak. Clone size appears in some rows only: once, few, many, or a class for an expanded clone.

v_gene: TRBV9
abundance: -
d_gene: -
j_gene: TRBJ1-4
CDR3aa: CASSRDPGKGNEKLFF
CDR3nt: TGTGCCAGCAGCCGGGACCCAGGGAAGGGTAATGAAAAACTGTTTTTT

v_gene: TRBV7-9
abundance: -
d_gene: TRBD2
j_gene: TRBJ2-5
CDR3aa: CASSPPLAGYQETQYF
CDR3nt: TGTGCCAGCAGCCCACCACTAGCGGGGTACCAAGAGACCCAGTACTTC

v_gene: TRBV11-2
abundance: -
d_gene: -
j_gene: TRBJ1-2
CDR3aa: CASSLRTPGFYGYTF
CDR3nt: TGTGCCAGCAGCTTACGTACACCAGGGTTCTATGGCTACACCTTC

v_gene: TRBV27
abundance: -
d_gene: TRBD1
j_gene: TRBJ2-7
CDR3aa: CASGRTTGTGSYEQYF
CDR3nt: TGTGCCAGCGGAAGAACTACCGGGACAGGTTCCTACGAGCAGTACTTC

v_gene: TRBV3-1/TRBV3-2
abundance: -
d_gene: -
j_gene: TRBJ2-1
CDR3aa: CASSLVRVYGNEQFF
CDR3nt: TGTGCCAGCAGCCTCGTGAGGGTCTACGGCAATGAGCAGTTCTTC

v_gene: TRBV18
abundance: -
d_gene: -
j_gene: TRBJ2-7
CDR3aa: CASSPRGGGEQYF
CDR3nt: TGTGCCAGCTCACCACGAGGGGGAGGCGAGCAGTACTTC

v_gene: TRBV19
abundance: -
d_gene: -
j_gene: TRBJ1-2
CDR3aa: CASRWEVGVKGYTF
CDR3nt: TGTGCCAGTAGATGGGAGGTGGGGGTGAAAGGCTACACCTTC

v_gene: TRBV7-2
abundance: -
d_gene: TRBD2
j_gene: TRBJ2-1
CDR3aa: CASSLSGTSFNEQFF
CDR3nt: TGTGCCAGCAGCTTGTCCGGGACTAGCTTCAATGAGCAGTTCTTC

v_gene: TRBV28
abundance: -
d_gene: -
j_gene: TRBJ1-5
CDR3aa: CASRVSLGWNQPQHF
CDR3nt: TGTGCCAGCAGAGTGAGTCTGGGGTGGAATCAGCCCCAGCATTTT

v_gene: TRBV2
abundance: -
d_gene: TRBD1
j_gene: TRBJ2-2
CDR3aa: CAGQGTGELFF
CDR3nt: TGTGCCGGACAGGGGACCGGGGAGCTGTTTTTT

v_gene: TRBV11-2
abundance: -
d_gene: -
j_gene: TRBJ1-2
CDR3aa: CASSLDGYGYTF
CDR3nt: TGTGCCAGCAGCTTGGACGGTTATGGCTACACCTTC

v_gene: TRBV30
abundance: -
d_gene: TRBD2
j_gene: TRBJ2-1
CDR3aa: CAWTPLAGGYNEQFF
CDR3nt: TGTGCCTGGACCCCACTAGCGGGAGGGTACAATGAGCAGTTCTTC

v_gene: TRBV19
abundance: -
d_gene: -
j_gene: TRBJ2-7
CDR3aa: CASSTQSDYEQYF
CDR3nt: TGTGCCAGTAGTACCCAAAGTGACTACGAGCAGTACTTC

v_gene: TRBV6-5
abundance: -
d_gene: -
j_gene: TRBJ1-2
CDR3aa: CASSSAANYGYTF
CDR3nt: TGTGCCAGCAGTTCAGCTGCTAACTATGGCTACACCTTC

v_gene: TRBV19
abundance: once
d_gene: -
j_gene: TRBJ1-2
CDR3aa: CASSINSGEGVYYGYTF
CDR3nt: TGTGCCAGTAGTATTAATTCCGGAGAAGGGGTCTACTATGGCTACACCTTC

v_gene: TRBV30
abundance: -
d_gene: -
j_gene: TRBJ1-2
CDR3aa: CAWSVGAHGYTF
CDR3nt: TGTGCCTGGAGTGTAGGGGCCCATGGCTACACCTTC

v_gene: TRBV24-1
abundance: -
d_gene: -
j_gene: TRBJ2-1
CDR3aa: CATSDFGRTPGSYNEQFF
CDR3nt: TGTGCCACCAGTGATTTTGGTAGAACCCCCGGCTCCTACAATGAGCAGTTCTTC

v_gene: TRBV19
abundance: -
d_gene: -
j_gene: TRBJ2-1
CDR3aa: CASSIDPGWGNEQFF
CDR3nt: TGTGCCAGTAGTATAGATCCCGGGTGGGGAAATGAGCAGTTCTTC

v_gene: TRBV15
abundance: -
d_gene: TRBD1
j_gene: TRBJ1-6
CDR3aa: CATSRDRDTGGASPLHF
CDR3nt: TGTGCCACCAGCAGAGACCGAGATACAGGGGGGGCTTCACCCCTCCACTTT

v_gene: TRBV7-9
abundance: few
d_gene: -
j_gene: TRBJ2-3
CDR3aa: CASSLEVKVGQYF
CDR3nt: TGTGCCAGCAGCTTAGAGGTGAAGGTTGGGCAGTATTTT

v_gene: TRBV3-1/TRBV3-2
abundance: -
d_gene: TRBD2
j_gene: TRBJ2-5
CDR3aa: CASSHVAGGGQETQYF
CDR3nt: TGTGCCAGCAGCCACGTGGCGGGGGGAGGACAAGAGACCCAGTACTTC

v_gene: TRBV27
abundance: -
d_gene: -
j_gene: TRBJ1-2
CDR3aa: CASSFSGGVYLSNYGYTF
CDR3nt: TGTGCCAGCAGTTTCTCCGGTGGGGTCTACCTATCTAACTATGGCTACACCTTC

v_gene: TRBV10-3
abundance: -
d_gene: TRBD1
j_gene: TRBJ2-7
CDR3aa: CAISGQGAREQYF
CDR3nt: TGTGCCATCAGTGGACAGGGGGCGCGAGAGCAGTACTTC

v_gene: TRBV11-3
abundance: -
d_gene: TRBD1
j_gene: TRBJ1-2
CDR3aa: CASSLLGTDYGYTF
CDR3nt: TGTGCCAGCAGCTTGTTGGGGACAGACTATGGCTACACCTTC

v_gene: TRBV9
abundance: -
d_gene: -
j_gene: TRBJ1-2
CDR3aa: CASSGYGYTF
CDR3nt: TGTGCCAGCAGCGGCTATGGCTACACCTTC

v_gene: TRBV11-3
abundance: -
d_gene: TRBD1
j_gene: TRBJ1-4
CDR3aa: CASTRQGEKLFF
CDR3nt: TGTGCCAGCACCCGACAGGGCGAAAAACTGTTTTTT

v_gene: TRBV20-1
abundance: once
d_gene: -
j_gene: TRBJ1-2
CDR3aa: CSALDRYGYTF
CDR3nt: TGCAGTGCTTTGGATCGGTATGGCTACACCTTC

v_gene: TRBV7-9
abundance: once
d_gene: -
j_gene: TRBJ2-1
CDR3aa: CASSYRDPGKDEQFF
CDR3nt: TGTGCCAGCAGCTACCGGGACCCGGGGAAGGATGAGCAGTTCTTC

v_gene: TRBV19
abundance: once
d_gene: -
j_gene: TRBJ2-3
CDR3aa: CASRSSVTSTDTQYF
CDR3nt: TGTGCCAGTCGTAGTAGCGTAACTAGCACAGATACGCAGTATTTT

v_gene: TRBV9
abundance: -
d_gene: TRBD1
j_gene: TRBJ2-1
CDR3aa: CASSSQGAPYNEQFF
CDR3nt: TGTGCCAGCAGCTCCCAGGGGGCCCCCTACAATGAGCAGTTCTTC

v_gene: TRBV6-2/TRBV6-3
abundance: -
d_gene: -
j_gene: TRBJ1-1
CDR3aa: CASSYTQGPTTEAFF
CDR3nt: TGTGCCAGCAGTTACACACAGGGTCCGACCACTGAAGCTTTCTTT

v_gene: TRBV2
abundance: -
d_gene: -
j_gene: TRBJ2-5
CDR3aa: CASNTQGLPGETQYF
CDR3nt: TGTGCCAGCAATACACAGGGCCTCCCGGGAGAGACCCAGTACTTC

v_gene: TRBV2
abundance: -
d_gene: TRBD2
j_gene: TRBJ2-7
CDR3aa: CASSPRLAGGYEQYF
CDR3nt: TGTGCCAGCAGTCCTAGACTAGCGGGGGGCTACGAGCAGTACTTC

v_gene: TRBV11-3
abundance: -
d_gene: -
j_gene: TRBJ2-7
CDR3aa: CASSLGSSFSEWGYEQYF
CDR3nt: TGTGCCAGCAGCTTAGGTTCCTCCTTTTCCGAGTGGGGCTACGAGCAGTACTTC

v_gene: TRBV7-2
abundance: -
d_gene: -
j_gene: TRBJ2-7
CDR3aa: CASSLAGDYEQYF
CDR3nt: TGTGCCAGCAGCTTAGCGGGAGACTACGAGCAGTACTTC

v_gene: TRBV5-1
abundance: -
d_gene: TRBD1
j_gene: TRBJ1-2
CDR3aa: CASSLAMGQGGGYTF
CDR3nt: TGCGCCAGCAGCTTGGCTATGGGACAGGGGGGCGGCTACACCTTC

v_gene: TRBV6-6
abundance: -
d_gene: -
j_gene: TRBJ2-3
CDR3aa: CASTHADRNTDTQYF
CDR3nt: TGTGCCAGCACCCACGCGGACAGAAACACAGATACGCAGTATTTT

v_gene: TRBV3-1/TRBV3-2
abundance: -
d_gene: TRBD1
j_gene: TRBJ1-1
CDR3aa: CAGYRGPGLFRAFF
CDR3nt: TGTGCCGGTTACAGGGGGCCGGGCTTATTTCGAGCTTTCTTT

v_gene: TRBV5-8
abundance: -
d_gene: -
j_gene: TRBJ1-5
CDR3aa: CASSLVVGGDSNQPQHF
CDR3nt: TGTGCCAGCAGCTTGGTGGTGGGCGGGGATAGCAATCAGCCCCAGCATTTT

v_gene: TRBV9
abundance: -
d_gene: -
j_gene: TRBJ1-6
CDR3aa: CASSVGGGGSPLHF
CDR3nt: TGTGCCAGCAGCGTAGGAGGGGGAGGGTCACCCCTCCACTTT

v_gene: TRBV6-2/TRBV6-3
abundance: -
d_gene: -
j_gene: TRBJ2-1
CDR3aa: CASSFAENNEQFF
CDR3nt: TGTGCCAGCAGTTTTGCGGAAAACAATGAGCAGTTCTTC

v_gene: TRBV3-1/TRBV3-2
abundance: few
d_gene: -
j_gene: TRBJ2-3
CDR3aa: CASSQDSRDYTDTQYF
CDR3nt: TGTGCCAGCAGCCAAGACTCGCGGGATTACACAGATACGCAGTATTTT

v_gene: TRBV27
abundance: -
d_gene: -
j_gene: TRBJ1-1
CDR3aa: CASSYERYTEAFF
CDR3nt: TGTGCCAGCAGTTATGAGAGATACACTGAAGCTTTCTTT

v_gene: TRBV28
abundance: -
d_gene: TRBD2
j_gene: TRBJ2-1
CDR3aa: CASRQGGGRAYNEQFF
CDR3nt: TGTGCCAGCAGGCAGGGGGGCGGGAGGGCCTACAATGAGCAGTTCTTC

v_gene: TRBV12-3/TRBV12-4
abundance: -
d_gene: -
j_gene: TRBJ2-7
CDR3aa: CASSFGESYEQYF
CDR3nt: TGTGCCAGCAGTTTCGGAGAGTCCTACGAGCAGTACTTC

v_gene: TRBV29-1
abundance: -
d_gene: -
j_gene: TRBJ1-2
CDR3aa: CSAGRGAKDGYTF
CDR3nt: TGCAGCGCCGGCCGGGGGGCGAAGGATGGCTACACCTTC

v_gene: TRBV7-9
abundance: -
d_gene: -
j_gene: TRBJ2-7
CDR3aa: CASSRDRPSSYEQYF
CDR3nt: TGTGCCAGCAGCCGTGACAGGCCTAGCTCCTACGAGCAGTACTTC

v_gene: TRBV6-6
abundance: -
d_gene: -
j_gene: TRBJ2-2
CDR3aa: CASSQQVTGELFF
CDR3nt: TGTGCCAGCAGTCAACAGGTGACCGGGGAGCTGTTTTTT

v_gene: TRBV7-9
abundance: -
d_gene: -
j_gene: TRBJ1-2
CDR3aa: CASSLSHSNYGYTF
CDR3nt: TGTGCCAGCAGCCTGTCTCACTCTAACTATGGCTACACCTTC

v_gene: TRBV5-1
abundance: -
d_gene: TRBD1
j_gene: TRBJ1-2
CDR3aa: CASSLIASDRGYPGYTF
CDR3nt: TGCGCCAGCAGCTTGATAGCTTCCGACAGGGGTTATCCTGGCTACACCTTC

v_gene: TRBV5-1
abundance: -
d_gene: -
j_gene: TRBJ1-2
CDR3aa: CASSFRQNEYGYTF
CDR3nt: TGCGCCAGCAGCTTTAGACAGAACGAGTATGGCTACACCTTC

v_gene: TRBV19
abundance: -
d_gene: -
j_gene: TRBJ1-1
CDR3aa: CASSIDRAGRTEAFF
CDR3nt: TGTGCCAGTAGTATAGATCGGGCGGGGCGGACTGAAGCTTTCTTT

v_gene: TRBV7-2
abundance: -
d_gene: -
j_gene: TRBJ1-1
CDR3aa: CASSLGTGRDAFF
CDR3nt: TGTGCCAGCAGCTTAGGGACGGGCAGGGACGCTTTCTTT

v_gene: TRBV11-2
abundance: once
d_gene: -
j_gene: TRBJ2-1
CDR3aa: CASSLLGGASYNEQFF
CDR3nt: TGTGCCAGCAGCTTACTGGGGGGCGCGTCCTACAATGAGCAGTTCTTC

v_gene: TRBV6-5
abundance: -
d_gene: TRBD1
j_gene: TRBJ2-5
CDR3aa: CASSYDRGLETQYF
CDR3nt: TGTGCCAGCAGCTACGACAGGGGGCTGGAGACCCAGTACTTC

v_gene: TRBV12-5
abundance: -
d_gene: -
j_gene: TRBJ1-1
CDR3aa: CASGLVLGVGGSDTEAFF
CDR3nt: TGTGCTAGTGGTTTGGTACTCGGGGTCGGGGGGTCGGACACTGAAGCTTTCTTT